Reported below is one T cell receptor beta chain. The antigen remains undetermined. The record originates from a study of T cell repertoires in cytomegalovirus infection. On the study more broadly: Recently identified HLA-C-restricted and well-studied HLA-B-restricted CMV epitopes were used. Public signatures in TCR beta pointed to CMV infection and matching HLA type.

TCRdb recomputed calls from the reads with MiXCR, one row per CDR3 protein. The profile shows nearly 700,000 distinct CDR3 sequences, around a third of them singletons. The study's findings and limits: The ex vivo response was dominated by HLA-C-restricted CMV-specific TCR beta clonotypes.

Germline CDR1 LNHDA, CDR2 SQIVND (reference sequence). CDR3 size: 17 residues. V was pared by 0 bases and J by 2 bases, with 17 bases between. This chain joins TRBV19 and TRBJ2-7; tentative D call: TRBD2 (5 bases). The specimen was cultured PBMCs, collected from culture after CMV antigen stimulation. The source of this sequence is a human donor in good health (CMV status not recorded). Some clones in this sample may be carry-over from other donors' samples. CDR3 DNA sequence: TGTGCCAGTAGTATAGATCTGAGGGAAGGAGGACCCTACGAGCAGTACTTC. Its translation is CASSIDLREGGPYEQYF.